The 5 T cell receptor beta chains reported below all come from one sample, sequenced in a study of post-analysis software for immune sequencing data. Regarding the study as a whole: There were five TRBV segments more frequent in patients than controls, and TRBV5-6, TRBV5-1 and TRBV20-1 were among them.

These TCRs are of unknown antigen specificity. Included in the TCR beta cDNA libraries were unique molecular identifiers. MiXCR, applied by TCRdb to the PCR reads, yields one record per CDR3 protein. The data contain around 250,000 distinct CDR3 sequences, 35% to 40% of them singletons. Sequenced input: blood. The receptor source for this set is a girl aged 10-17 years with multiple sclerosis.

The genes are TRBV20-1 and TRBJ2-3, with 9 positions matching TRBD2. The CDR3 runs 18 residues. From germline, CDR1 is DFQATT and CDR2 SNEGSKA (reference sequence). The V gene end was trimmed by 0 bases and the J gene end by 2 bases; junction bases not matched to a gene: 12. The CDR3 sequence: CSARDLRTSEDHTDTQYF. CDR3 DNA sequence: TGCAGTGCTAGAGATCTGAGGACTAGCGAGGACCACACAGATACGCAGTATTTT.

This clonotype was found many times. CDR3 in amino acids: CASSPWASLMETQYF. In DNA, the CDR3 is TGTGCCAGCAGCCCCTGGGCCTCCCTGATGGAGACCCAGTACTTC. The J gene is TRBJ2-5, the V gene TRBV3-1; D gene uncertain. The CDR3 extends over 15 amino acids. Trimming removed 4 bases at V and 5 bases at J, with 17 bases between. Germline assignment: CDR1 LGHDT and CDR2 YNNKEL (reference sequence).

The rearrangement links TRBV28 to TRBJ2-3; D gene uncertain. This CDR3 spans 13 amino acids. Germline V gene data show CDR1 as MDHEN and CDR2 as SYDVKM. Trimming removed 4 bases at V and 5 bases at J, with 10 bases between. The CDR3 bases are TGTGCCAGCAGTTCCTTAATAGGAGATACGCAGTATTTT. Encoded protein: CASSSLIGDTQYF.

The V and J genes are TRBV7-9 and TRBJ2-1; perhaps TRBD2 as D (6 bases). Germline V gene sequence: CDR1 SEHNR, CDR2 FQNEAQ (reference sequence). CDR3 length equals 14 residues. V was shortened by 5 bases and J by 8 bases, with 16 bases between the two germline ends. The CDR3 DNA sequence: TGTGCCAGCAGCGGAGGAGCAGGGAGGCATGAGCAGTTCTTC. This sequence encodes CASSGGAGRHEQFF.

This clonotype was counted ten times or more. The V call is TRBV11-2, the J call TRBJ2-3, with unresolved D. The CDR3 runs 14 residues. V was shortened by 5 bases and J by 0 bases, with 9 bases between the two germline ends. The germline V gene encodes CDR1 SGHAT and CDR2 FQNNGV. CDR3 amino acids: CASSQIPSTDTQYF. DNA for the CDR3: TGTGCCAGCAGCCAAATACCGAGCACAGATACGCAGTATTTT.